This passage covers 10 T cell receptor beta chains from one sample sequenced in a study of T cell responses to AZD1222 COVID-19 vaccine. Assay used: immunoSEQ multiplex PCR; TCRdb lists only in-frame clones, some missing. Seen here are 96,000 or so clones, roughly 90% observed once, and the top ten hold approximately 24%. This sample comprised peripheral blood, obtained on day 0 of AZD1222 vaccination. The receptors here all came from an adult in good health.

The chain combines TRBV19 with TRBJ1-4, with 7 positions matching TRBD1. Germline CDR1 is LNHDA and CDR2 is SQIVND (reference sequence). There are 16 residues in the CDR3. The ends lost 4 bases at V and 0 bases at J; junction bases unmatched: 5. The CDR3, as DNA: TGTGCCAGTAGTAAAAACACAGGGGCAACTAATGAAAAACTGTTTTTT. Its protein product is CASSKNTGATNEKLFF.

This clone occurred a few times. The chain combines TRBV30 with TRBJ2-1, with 7 bases matching TRBD1. CDR3 length: 13 residues. The J segment lost 3 bases and the V segment lost 7 bases, leaving 6 bases of the junction unmatched. In germline, CDR1 is GTSNPN, CDR2 SVGIG (reference sequence). As DNA, the CDR3 is TGTGCCTTGAACAGGGGAAACTACAATGAGCAGTTCTTC. It translates to CALNRGNYNEQFF.

This chain connects TRBV27 to TRBJ2-1; D unresolved. Trimming took off 5 bases at V and 0 bases at J, with 8 bases between the two ends. CDR3 length: 14 amino acids. Germline V gene lookup returns CDR1 MNHEY and CDR2 SMNVEV (reference sequence). The CDR3 DNA reads as TGTGCCAGCAGTCATCAGAGCTCCTACAATGAGCAGTTCTTC. Translating gives CASSHQSSYNEQFF.

This chain connects TRBV28 to TRBJ1-1, with D unresolved. Per the germline V gene, CDR1 is MDHEN and CDR2 is SYDVKM. V lost 2 bases, J lost 1 base, and 11 bases lay in between. The CDR3 is 15 residues long. The CDR3 region has the DNA TGTGCCAGCAGTTTAACGGCAGCGGGGAACACTGAAGCTTTCTTT. It is translated as CASSLTAAGNTEAFF.

CDR3 sequence: CASRGVYNEQFF. The CDR3 nucleotides read TGTGCCAGTAGGGGGGTCTACAATGAGCAGTTCTTC. The rearrangement uses TRBV19 and TRBJ2-1; D is tentatively TRBD1 or TRBD2 (5 bases each). Germline loops: CDR1 LNHDA, CDR2 SQIVND (reference sequence). The V end was cut by 6 bases, the J end by 3 bases, with 6 bases between. This CDR3 spans 12 amino acids.

The rearrangement uses TRBV18 and TRBJ2-7, with 11 bases that match TRBD2. Germline V gene sequence: CDR1 KGHSH, CDR2 LQKENI. The CDR3 consists of 16 residues. After removal of 3 bases from V and 2 bases from J, the junction contained 6 bases not matched to a gene. The CDR3: CASSPPGLAEAYEQYF. CDR3 sequence (DNA): TGTGCCAGCTCACCTCCGGGACTAGCGGAGGCCTACGAGCAGTACTTC.

The chain recombines TRBV30 with TRBJ2-7, with TRBD2 identical over 7 bases. From germline, CDR1 is GTSNPN and CDR2 SVGIG (reference sequence). The CDR3 contains 15 residues. V shed 1 base, J shed 2 bases, and the junction held 8 bases outside the gene matches. The CDR3 protein is CAWSGGGATTYEQYF. CDR3 DNA: TGTGCCTGGAGTGGGGGAGGGGCTACAACCTACGAGCAGTACTTC.

This clone was picked up one time. The chain recombines TRBV7-9 with TRBJ1-1; 7 nucleotides agree with TRBD1. CDR1 is SEHNR, CDR2 FQNEAQ, per germline (reference sequence). The CDR3 covers 14 residues. The ends lost 5 bases at V and 5 bases at J; junction bases unmatched: 8. CDR3 in amino acids: CASSRGQARTEAFF. CDR3 bases: TGTGCCAGCAGCCGAGGACAGGCGAGAACTGAAGCTTTCTTT.

The chain is built from TRBV7-2 and TRBJ2-3; D not resolved. Trimming took 5 bases from V and 4 from J, leaving 7 bases between them. The CDR3 runs 12 residues. The germline V gene has CDR1 SGHTA and CDR2 FQGNSA. CDR3 in DNA: TGTGCCAGCAGCCCCCACGCAGATACGCAGTATTTT. Residues: CASSPHADTQYF.

This chain joins TRBV7-2 and TRBJ1-6; D not resolved. The germline V and J ends were trimmed by 1 base and 8 bases, with 12 bases remaining between them. The CDR3 is 15 residues long. Per the germline V gene, CDR1 is SGHTA and CDR2 is FQGNSA. The CDR3 reads CASSLVPLSYSPLHF. DNA of the CDR3: TGTGCCAGCAGCTTAGTTCCCCTCTCGTATTCACCCCTCCACTTT.